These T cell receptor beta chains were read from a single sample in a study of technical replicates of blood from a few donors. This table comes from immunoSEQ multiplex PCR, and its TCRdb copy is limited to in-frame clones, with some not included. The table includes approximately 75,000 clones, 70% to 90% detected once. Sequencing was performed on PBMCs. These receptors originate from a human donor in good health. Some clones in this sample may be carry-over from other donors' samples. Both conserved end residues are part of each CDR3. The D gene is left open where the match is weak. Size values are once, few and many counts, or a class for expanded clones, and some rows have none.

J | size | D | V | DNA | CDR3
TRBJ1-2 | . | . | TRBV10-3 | TGTGCCATCAGTGAGTCGTCAGGGGAAGTCTATGGCTACACCTTC | CAISESSGEVYGYTF
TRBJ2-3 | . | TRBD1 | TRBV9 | TGTGCCAGCAGCTCACACAGGGGTCGCACAGATACGCAGTATTTT | CASSSHRGRTDTQYF
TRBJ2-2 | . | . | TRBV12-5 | TGTGCTAGTGGTTTACATCAGGGGAACACCGGGGAGCTGTTTTTT | CASGLHQGNTGELFF
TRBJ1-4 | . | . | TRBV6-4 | TGTGCCAGCAGTGCCGGCGGTCAGAATGAAAAACTGTTTTTT | CASSAGGQNEKLFF
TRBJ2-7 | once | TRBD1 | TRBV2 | TGTGCCAGCAGGGTCGGGACAGACATTTCCTACGAGCAGTACTTC | CASRVGTDISYEQYF
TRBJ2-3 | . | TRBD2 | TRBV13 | TGTGCCAGCAGCCCAAGGACTAGCGGGGGGGCAAATACGCAGTATTTT | CASSPRTSGGANTQYF
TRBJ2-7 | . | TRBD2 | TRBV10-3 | TGTGCCACGACCACTAGCGGGGGAACCTACGAGCAGTACTTC | CATTTSGGTYEQYF
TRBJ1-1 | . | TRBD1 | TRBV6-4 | TGTGCCAGCAGGGAGAAGGACAGGGGTGGCCCTGAAGCTTTCTTT | CASREKDRGGPEAFF
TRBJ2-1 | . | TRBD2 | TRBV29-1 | TGCAGCGTTGAAGTATACCCCAAGTCCGGGAGGATGTCTTACAATGAGCAGTTCTTC | CSVEVYPKSGRMSYNEQFF
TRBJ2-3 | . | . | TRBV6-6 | TGTGCCAGCAGTTACTCGCGTGCTAGCACAGATACGCAGTATTTT | CASSYSRASTDTQYF
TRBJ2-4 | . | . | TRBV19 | TGTGCCAGTAGTATATGGACAGACAAAAACATTCAGTACTTC | CASSIWTDKNIQYF
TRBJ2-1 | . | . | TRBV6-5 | TGTGCCAGCAGTTACCCCGGCAATGAGCAGTTCTTC | CASSYPGNEQFF
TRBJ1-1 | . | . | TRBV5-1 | TGCGCCAGCAGTTTCGGACGGGGAAACACTGAAGCTTTCTTT | CASSFGRGNTEAFF
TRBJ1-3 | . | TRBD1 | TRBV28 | TGTGCCAGCAGAGGACAGGGAGTAGCCTCTGGAAACACCATATATTTT | CASRGQGVASGNTIYF
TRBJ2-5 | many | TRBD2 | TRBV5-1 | TGCGCCAGCAGCTACTACAGCGGGGGGCAAGAGACCCAGTACTTC | CASSYYSGGQETQYF
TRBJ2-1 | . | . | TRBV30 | TGTGCCTGGACTAGTCAGGGGAATGAGCAGTTCTTC | CAWTSQGNEQFF
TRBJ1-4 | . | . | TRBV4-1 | TGCGCCAGCAGCCAAGGAAACTTTGGGCAGGGCAATGAAAAACTGTTTTTT | CASSQGNFGQGNEKLFF
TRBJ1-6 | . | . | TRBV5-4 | TGTGCCAGCAGCTTAGGATTACAGGGTATGAATTCACCCCTCCACTTT | CASSLGLQGMNSPLHF
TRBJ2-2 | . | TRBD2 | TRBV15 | TGTGCCACCGCGCCGGGACTAAAGACCGGGGAGCTGTTTTTT | CATAPGLKTGELFF
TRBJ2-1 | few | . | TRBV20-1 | TGCAGTGCTAGTTGGACTCTGCAGTTCTTC | CSASWTLQFF
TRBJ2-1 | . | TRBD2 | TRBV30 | TGTGCCTGGAGGAGTCCGGCGGGAGGGTACTACAATGAGCAGTTCTTC | CAWRSPAGGYYNEQFF
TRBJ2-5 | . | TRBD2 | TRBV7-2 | TGTGCCAGCAGCTTAATCCGCGGGGGGATGAAAGAGACCCAGTACTTC | CASSLIRGGMKETQYF
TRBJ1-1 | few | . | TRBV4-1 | TGCGCCAGCAGCCAAGCGGCCGGGGCTTTCTTT | CASSQAAGAFF
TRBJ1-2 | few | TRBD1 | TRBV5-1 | TGCGCCACGTCCCAGGGGGACTCTAACTATGGCTACACCTTC | CATSQGDSNYGYTF
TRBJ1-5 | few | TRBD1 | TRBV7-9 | TGTGCCAGCAGCTTCGGACAGGGGGCTGGGAACAATCAGCCCCAGCATTTT | CASSFGQGAGNNQPQHF
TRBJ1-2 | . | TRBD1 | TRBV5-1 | TGCGCCAGCAGCTCATTGTCAGGGGGCGGCTATGGCTACACCTTC | CASSSLSGGGYGYTF
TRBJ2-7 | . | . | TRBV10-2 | TGCGCCAGCAGTGATGAGGAGGGGCGTGTCTCCTACGAGCAGTACTTC | CASSDEEGRVSYEQYF
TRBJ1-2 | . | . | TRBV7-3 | TGTGCCAGCAGCCCCCCGTATGGCTACACCTTC | CASSPPYGYTF
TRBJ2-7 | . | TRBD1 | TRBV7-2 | TGTGCCAGCAGCTTAGATGGGACAGGGCGAATGGAGCAGTACTTC | CASSLDGTGRMEQYF
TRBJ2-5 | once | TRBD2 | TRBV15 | TGTGCCACCAGCAGAGCCTGGACTAGCGGGGGGAAAGAGACCCAGTACTTC | CATSRAWTSGGKETQYF
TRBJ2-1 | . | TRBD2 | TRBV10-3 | TGTGCCATCAGGGGTGGGACTACAACTAACAATGAGCAGTTCTTC | CAIRGGTTTNNEQFF
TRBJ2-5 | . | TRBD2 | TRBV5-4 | TGTGCCAGCAGCGATGGACTAGCGGGGGGAGAGACCCAGTACTTC | CASSDGLAGGETQYF
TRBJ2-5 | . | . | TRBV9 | TGTGCCAGCAGCCTAGATGGAGGGAACCAAGAGACCCAGTACTTC | CASSLDGGNQETQYF
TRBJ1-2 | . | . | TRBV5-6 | TGTGCCAGCAGCCGTGACTATGGCTACACCTTC | CASSRDYGYTF
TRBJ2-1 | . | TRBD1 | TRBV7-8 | TGTGCCAGCAGCAGAACAACAGGGGGACCCTACAATGAGCAGTTCTTC | CASSRTTGGPYNEQFF
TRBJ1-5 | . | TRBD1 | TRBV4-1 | TGCGCCAGCAGTTACGACAGGGGAAGTTTTCAGCCCCAGCATTTT | CASSYDRGSFQPQHF
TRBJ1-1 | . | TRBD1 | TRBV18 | TGTGCCAGCTCCCCGGGAGGGGGCATAGGGACTGAAGCTTTCTTT | CASSPGGGIGTEAFF
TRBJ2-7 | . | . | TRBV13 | TGTGCCAGCAGCTTTAACAGGGAGCAGTACTTC | CASSFNREQYF
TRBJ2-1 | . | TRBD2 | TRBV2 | TGTGCCAGCGTGGCGGGAGTCTCCTACAATGAGCAGTTCTTC | CASVAGVSYNEQFF
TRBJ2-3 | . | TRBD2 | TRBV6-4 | TGTGCCAGCAGTGACTCGGGACTAGCCAGCACAGATACGCAGTATTTT | CASSDSGLASTDTQYF
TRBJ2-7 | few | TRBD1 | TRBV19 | TGTGCCAGCAGACCTACCAGGGGGCATGGGGGCCCCTACGAGCAGTACTTC | CASRPTRGHGGPYEQYF
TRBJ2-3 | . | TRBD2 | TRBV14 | TGTGCCAGCAGCCAAGTTCCCGGGACTAGCGGCTCCAGTTATACGCAGTATTTT | CASSQVPGTSGSSYTQYF
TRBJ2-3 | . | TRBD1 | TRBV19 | TGTGCCAGTAGTTCCCGAGGGGGACAGGGTTCCTCAGATACGCAGTATTTT | CASSSRGGQGSSDTQYF
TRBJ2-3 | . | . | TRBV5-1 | TGCGCCAGCAGCTCTGTGGAGGGGAGCACAGATACGCAGTATTTT | CASSSVEGSTDTQYF
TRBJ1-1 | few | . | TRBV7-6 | TGTGCCAGCAGCTACAGACCGAACACTGAAGCTTTCTTT | CASSYRPNTEAFF
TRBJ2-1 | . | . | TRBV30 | TGTGCCTGGAGTGTCGGTGACAATGAGCAGTTCTTC | CAWSVGDNEQFF
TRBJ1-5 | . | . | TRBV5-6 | TGTGCCAGCAGCTTCAACTCAGGGGCTGGGCAGCCCCAGCATTTT | CASSFNSGAGQPQHF
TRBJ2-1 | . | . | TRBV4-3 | TGCGCCAGCAGCCAAGAGGCAGACAGCTTCTACAATGAGCAGTTCTTC | CASSQEADSFYNEQFF
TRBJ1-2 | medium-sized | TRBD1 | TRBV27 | TGTGCCAGCAGTAGGGACAGGGGAGACTATGGCTACACCTTC | CASSRDRGDYGYTF